A selection of T cell receptor beta chains follows, all from one sample in a study of CD4 T cells in relation to SARS-CoV-2 and coronaviruses. Their antigens are not known. Profiling relied on immunoSEQ multiplex PCR, and the TCRdb table lists in-frame clones only, not all of them. The repertoire holds more than 20,000 clones, with roughly 80% as singletons. Specimen: CD4+ T cells from PBMCs, cultured in vitro. The origin of the receptors is a human donor in good health. Each CDR3 is given with its conserved first and last residue. A D gene is named only where the DNA matches it firmly. Expanded clones are given a class, and other clones once, few, many or no size at all.

cdr3_aa cdr3_nt j_call d_call v_call cdr3_length clone_size
CASRRRGTDAYEQYF TGTGCCAGCAGACGTCGTGGGACCGACGCCTACGAGCAGTACTTC TRBJ2-7 NA TRBV5-6 15 NA
CSPSLSSYTF TGCAGTCCCTCCCTGAGCAGCTACACCTTC TRBJ1-2 NA TRBV20-1 10 NA
CASSKWRGHVTDTQYF TGTGCCAGCAGCAAATGGAGGGGGCACGTCACAGATACGCAGTATTTT TRBJ2-3 NA TRBV7-9 16 NA
CASSLGHDTDTQYF TGCGCCAGCAGCTTGGGACACGACACAGATACGCAGTATTTT TRBJ2-3 NA TRBV5-1 14 NA
CASSYAAGLGTDTQYF TGTGCCAGCAGTTACGCAGCGGGGTTAGGCACAGATACGCAGTATTTT TRBJ2-3 TRBD2 TRBV6-5 16 few
CASSDLQRTLQETQYF TGTGCCAGCAGCGACCTCCAGAGGACCCTCCAAGAGACCCAGTACTTC TRBJ2-5 NA TRBV5-6 16 few
CASSSDYYNEQFF TGTGCCAGCAGCTCTGATTATTACAATGAGCAGTTCTTC TRBJ2-1 NA TRBV7-2 13 once
CASLEGIAKNIQYF TGTGCCAGCTTGGAGGGAATAGCCAAAAACATTCAGTACTTC TRBJ2-4 NA TRBV11-2 14 NA
CASSEDRGSYNEQFF TGTGCCAGCAGTGAAGATAGAGGCTCCTACAATGAGCAGTTCTTC TRBJ2-1 NA TRBV2 15 NA
CASSMTSGGPRAGELFF TGCGCCAGCAGCATGACTAGCGGGGGCCCGAGGGCCGGGGAGCTGTTTTTT TRBJ2-2 TRBD2 TRBV5-1 17 NA